Below, 20 T cell receptor beta chains from the same sample are listed, as sequenced in a study of cytomegalovirus exposure and HLA in healthy donors (dated by TCRdb to 2015 to 2018). Libraries were made using the immunoSEQ multiplex PCR assay. The multiplex PCR relied on a mix of 60 forward primers for TCR Vbeta segments and 13 reverse primers for TCR Jbeta segments. TCRdb mirrors the immuneACCESS table, restricted to in-frame sequences. Some clones are absent from its copies; in checked studies, under half trace to an unresolved V gene, and the reason for the others is unknown. A total of roughly 200,000 clones appear in this sample, around 77% of them only once. The top ten clones comprise approximately 2.5% of the sample. What was sequenced was PBMCs. The receptor source for this set is a man aged 55 to 69 in good health and CMV-seronegative.

V usage is TRBV2 and J usage is TRBJ2-2; 12 positions match TRBD2. Looked up from germline, CDR1 is SNHLY and CDR2 is FYNNEI. There are 16 residues in the CDR3. V lost 6 bases to trimming and J lost 2 bases; unmatched junction nucleotides: 4. The chain's CDR3 is CASRLLAGGNTGELFF. In DNA form, the CDR3 reads TGTGCCAGCAGGCTACTAGCGGGGGGTAACACCGGGGAGCTGTTTTTT.

This sequence joins TRBV19 and TRBJ1-2, with D uncertain. V was shortened by 0 bases and J by 12 bases, with 14 bases between the two germline ends. The CDR3 runs to 13 residues. CDR1 is LNHDA and CDR2 is SQIVND in the germline V gene (reference sequence). DNA for the CDR3: TGTGCCAGTAGTATAGATCGGGAAAGTATGAACACCTTC. Translating it yields CASSIDRESMNTF.

The chain employs TRBV9 and TRBJ1-5; 11 bases agree with TRBD1. Germline-derived CDR1 and CDR2 are SGDLS and YYNGEE. J was trimmed by 4 bases and V by 4 bases; bases with no gene match: 10. The CDR3 is 17 amino acids. DNA of the CDR3: TGTGCCAGCAGCCCCCGCGGACAGGGGGCGCAGAATCAGCCCCAGCATTTT. It translates to CASSPRGQGAQNQPQHF.

This sequence joins TRBV5-4 and TRBJ2-6, with 7 bases aligning to TRBD1. Looked up from germline, CDR1 is SGHNT and CDR2 is YYREEE (reference sequence). The V gene end was trimmed by 3 bases and the J gene end by 2 bases; junction bases not matched to a gene: 5. The CDR3 runs to 16 residues. The CDR3 DNA is TGTGCCAGCAGCTCGGGCAGGGGGACTGGGGCCAACGTCCTGACTTTC. Translated: CASSSGRGTGANVLTF.

For this clone: Other DNA sequences within the sample encode an identical CDR3. V is TRBV5-1 and J is TRBJ1-1, with D possibly matching TRBD1 (5 bases). The CDR3 runs 14 residues. Per the germline V gene, CDR1 is SGHRS and CDR2 is YFSETQ. Trimming removed 2 bases at V and 1 base at J, with 9 bases between. In DNA form, the CDR3 reads TGCGCCAGCAGCTTCTCCCAGGGGAACACTGAAGCTTTCTTT. Translated: CASSFSQGNTEAFF.

V gene TRBV4-1 combines with J gene TRBJ1-3, with TRBD1 identical over 11 bases. This CDR3 contains 16 residues. V shed 3 bases and J 0 bases; nucleotides not matched to a gene: 1. Germline lookup yields CDR1 MGHRA and CDR2 YSYEKL. CDR3 residues: CASSQGTGGSGNTIYF. CDR3 sequence (DNA): TGCGCCAGCAGCCAGGGGACAGGGGGCTCTGGAAACACCATATATTTT.

This rearrangement joins TRBV18 to TRBJ2-2, with 10 bases lining up with TRBD2. Unmatched junction bases numbered 6, after V lost 5 bases and J lost 3 bases. Germline assignment: CDR1 KGHSH and CDR2 LQKENI. CDR3 size: 16 residues. CDR3 in amino acids: CASSWPGLAHTGELFF. In DNA, the CDR3 is TGTGCCAGCTCATGGCCGGGACTAGCGCACACCGGGGAGCTGTTTTTT. Supplemented by reference TRBV18 and TRBJ2-2, the full variable domain reads NAGVMQNPRHLVRRRGQEARLRCSPMKGHSHVYWYRQLPEEGLKFMVYLQKENIIDESGMPKERFSAEFPKEGPSILRIQQVVRGDSAAYFCASSWPGLAHTGELFFGEGSRLTVL.

This clone was counted only a few times. CDR3 amino acids: CAWSRLAFYNEQFF. The CDR3 region has the DNA TGTGCCTGGAGCAGGCTAGCCTTCTACAATGAGCAGTTCTTC. V is TRBV30 and J is TRBJ2-1, with a possible D match to TRBD2 (5 bases). Germline lookup yields CDR1 GTSNPN and CDR2 SVGIG (reference sequence). Trimming stripped 3 bases from V and 3 bases from J, with 12 bases between. The length of the CDR3 is 14 residues.

CDR3 in DNA: TGCGCCAGCAGCTTGGCCGGGACTGAGGAGCAGTACTTC. Translation gives CASSLAGTEEQYF. The chain carries TRBV5-1 and TRBJ2-7, with D possibly matching TRBD2 (6 bases). V lost 0 bases and J 7 bases, leaving 11 bases between the germline ends. Per the germline V gene, CDR1 is SGHRS and CDR2 is YFSETQ. CDR3 length equals 13 residues.

This clone showed up just a few times. This chain uses TRBV6-4 with TRBJ2-6, with D tentatively TRBD1 (5 bases). This CDR3 has 15 residues. V lost 5 bases and J lost 0, with 8 bases in between. Germline V gene sequence: CDR1 MRHNA, CDR2 SNTAGT. The CDR3 protein is CASSNRSSGANVLTF. CDR3 nucleotides: TGTGCCAGCAGTAACAGGAGCTCTGGGGCCAACGTCCTGACTTTC.

The rearrangement links TRBV6-5 to TRBJ1-5; 7 bases match TRBD1. The CDR3 has 15 amino acids. The germline V gene encodes CDR1 MNHEY and CDR2 SVGAGI. V was pared by 7 bases and J by 6 bases, with 12 bases of the junction left unmatched. CDR3 DNA sequence: TGTGCCAGCAACCCCGGAAGGGGGCATCGTCAGCCCCAGCATTTT. This sequence encodes CASNPGRGHRQPQHF.

V usage is TRBV4-2 and J usage is TRBJ1-2; tentative D call: TRBD1 (6 bases). Trimming cost V 4 bases and J 8 bases, with 23 bases left between them. Looked up from germline, CDR1 is LGHNA and CDR2 is YNFKEQ. This CDR3 is built from 16 residues. CDR3 region: CASSRRGGRVSWGYTF. In DNA, the CDR3 is TGTGCCAGCAGCCGGAGGGGGGGCAGGGTCTCGTGGGGCTACACCTTC.

The rearrangement uses TRBV2 and TRBJ1-6, with unresolved D. The length of the CDR3 is 13 residues. Germline V CDR1 and CDR2: SNHLY, FYNNEI. V lost 3 bases and J 8 bases, leaving 8 bases between the germline ends. CDR3: CASSELRDSPLHF. DNA for the CDR3: TGTGCCAGCAGTGAGCTGAGGGATTCACCCCTCCACTTT.

The chain recombines TRBV5-1 with TRBJ2-3; 8 nucleotides line up with TRBD2. There are 16 residues in the CDR3. The germline V gene encodes CDR1 SGHRS and CDR2 YFSETQ. The J segment lost 0 bases and the V segment lost 0 bases, leaving 3 bases of the junction unmatched. DNA for the CDR3: TGCGCCAGCAGCTTGGGGGGGACTAGTAGCACAGATACGCAGTATTTT. It codes for CASSLGGTSSTDTQYF.

This clone was detected only once. This chain joins TRBV27 and TRBJ1-6, with TRBD1 matching 8 bases. V shed 8 bases, J shed 6 bases, and the junction held 3 bases outside the gene matches. The CDR3 contains 13 residues. Germline loops: CDR1 MNHEY, CDR2 SMNVEV (reference sequence). CDR3 DNA sequence: TGTGCCAGCCATGACAGGGGTAATTCACCCCTCCACTTT. This encodes CASHDRGNSPLHF.

V usage is TRBV28 and J usage is TRBJ2-2, with 8 bases matching TRBD2. The J segment lost 6 bases and the V segment lost 5 bases, leaving 8 bases of the junction unmatched. Germline CDR1 MDHEN, CDR2 SYDVKM. This CDR3 has 15 residues. The CDR3 bases are TGTGCCAGCAGTCCCTCAGCGGGAGTGGCCGGGGAGCTGTTTTTT. Translating gives CASSPSAGVAGELFF.

The rearrangement uses TRBV18 and TRBJ2-7; 10 nucleotides agree with TRBD1. Per the germline V gene, CDR1 is KGHSH and CDR2 is LQKENI. Unmatched junction bases numbered 3, after V lost 1 base and J lost 6 bases. The CDR3 sequence is 14 residues long. The CDR3 nucleotides read TGTGCCAGCTCACCACGGGGGACAGGGGTCGAGCAGTACTTC. Protein sequence: CASSPRGTGVEQYF.

V is TRBV5-1 and J is TRBJ2-5; 12 bases fit TRBD2. Germline values: CDR1 SGHRS, CDR2 YFSETQ. V was clipped by 4 bases and J by 0 bases; unmatched bases: 4. The CDR3 consists of 16 residues. CDR3 sequence: CASSAGTSGHQETQYF. The CDR3, as DNA: TGCGCCAGCAGCGCAGGGACTAGCGGGCACCAAGAGACCCAGTACTTC.

The J gene is TRBJ2-3, the V gene TRBV28; 7 nucleotides match TRBD2. Germline CDR1 MDHEN, CDR2 SYDVKM. There are 15 residues in the CDR3. The J segment lost 6 bases and the V segment lost 7 bases, leaving 13 bases of the junction unmatched. CDR3 DNA: TGTGCCAGCATCCCACAACTAGCGCCGCCGGATACGCAGTATTTT. Translating it yields CASIPQLAPPDTQYF.

The rearrangement joins TRBV19 to TRBJ2-3; a possible D gene is TRBD2 (6 bases). Germline CDR1 and CDR2: LNHDA and SQIVND (reference sequence). The V gene lost 3 bases and the J gene lost 3 bases, with 13 bases spanning the gap. This CDR3 has 15 residues. The CDR3 is CASSIEAGRTDTQYF. DNA of the CDR3: TGTGCCAGTAGTATTGAGGCGGGAAGAACAGATACGCAGTATTTT.